The 24 T cell receptor beta chains below all came from one sample that was sequenced in a study of blood T cell repertoires in COVID-19. Using immunoSEQ multiplex PCR, the repertoire was profiled, and TCRdb retains in-frame clones only, with some absent. The sample records roughly 200,000 clones, just over 85% being singletons. Sequencing used peripheral blood. The receptors originated from an elderly man with acute or convalescent COVID-19.

This chain uses TRBV6-2 or TRBV6-3 with TRBJ2-7; weak D call: TRBD2 (5 bases). Germline V gene sequence: CDR1 MNHEY, CDR2 SVGEGT. The V and J ends lost 0 bases and 0 bases respectively, with 6 bases between them. This CDR3 contains 14 residues. For the CDR3, the DNA is TGTGCCAGCAGTTACTCCCGGGACTCCTACGAGCAGTACGTC. Its protein is CASSYSRDSYEQYV.

The V and J genes are TRBV14 and TRBJ2-7; TRBD2 matches at 8 bases. Germline values: CDR1 SGHDN, CDR2 FVKESK. Trimming cost V 2 bases and J 10 bases; bases outside gene matches: 16. This CDR3 contains 16 residues. The CDR3 spells CASSQIILAGNGLQYF. DNA for the CDR3: TGTGCCAGCAGCCAAATCATCCTAGCGGGCAACGGACTTCAGTACTTC.

This chain connects TRBV12-5 to TRBJ1-5; 8 nucleotides agree with TRBD1. From germline, CDR1 is LGHNT and CDR2 FRNRAP. The V gene end was trimmed by 1 base and the J gene end by 0 bases; junction bases not matched to a gene: 8. The CDR3 sequence is 18 residues long. The CDR3 here is CASGLGAGGLYSNQPQHF. The CDR3 DNA reads TGTGCTAGTGGTTTGGGGGCAGGGGGCCTATATAGCAATCAGCCCCAGCATTTT.

V and J are TRBV7-2 and TRBJ2-5; 7 bases line up with TRBD2. The trim removed 5 bases at V and 5 bases at J, leaving 11 bases unmatched. CDR1 and CDR2 (germline): SGHTA, FQGNSA. The CDR3 loop spans 15 amino acids. CDR3 sequence: CASSTLRTSLETQYF. CDR3 in DNA: TGTGCCAGCAGCACCCTCCGGACTAGTTTGGAGACCCAGTACTTC.

The chain uses TRBV19 and TRBJ1-5, with unresolved D. This CDR3 has 13 amino acids. Trimming took off 2 bases at V and 3 bases at J, with 5 bases between the two ends. CDR1 is LNHDA, CDR2 SQIVND, per germline (reference sequence). As DNA, the CDR3 is TGTGCCAGTAGTATACAGGCCAATCAGCCCCAGCATTTT. Translated: CASSIQANQPQHF.

The rearrangement joins TRBV5-6 to TRBJ1-4, with D maybe TRBD1 (5 bases). Germline CDR1 and CDR2: SGHDT and YYEEEE. This CDR3 has 19 residues. V shed 4 bases and J shed 8 bases, with 30 bases lying between them. CDR3 DNA sequence: TGTGCCAGCAGCCACCGGCGGCGCCCTTCCGGGACGGGACTCGAAAAACTGTTTTTT. Translated: CASSHRRRPSGTGLEKLFF.

This clone was seen a few times. The rearrangement joins TRBV7-2 to TRBJ2-7; tentatively, D is TRBD1 (7 bases). Trimming took 9 bases from V and 2 from J, leaving 17 bases between them. The CDR3 contains 14 residues. Germline CDR1 is SGHTA and CDR2 is FQGNSA. The CDR3: CASSGGGSPYEQYF. The CDR3 DNA sequence: TGTGCCAGTTCCGGAGGGGGCAGCCCCTACGAGCAGTACTTC.

This chain links TRBV29-1 with TRBJ2-1, with 9 bases that match TRBD1. CDR1 and CDR2 (germline): SQVTM, ANQGSEA. Germline trimming cut 3 bases from V and 8 bases from J; bases unmatched to any gene: 8. The CDR3 length is 14 residues. The CDR3 nucleotides read TGCAGCGTTGAGGCGAGGACAGGGGACTATGAGCAGTTCTTC. Protein product: CSVEARTGDYEQFF.

The V and J genes are TRBV2 and TRBJ1-5; 8 nucleotides line up with TRBD1. Trimming at V came to 4 bases and at J to 7 bases, leaving 9 bases not matched to a gene. Germline-derived CDR1 and CDR2 are SNHLY and FYNNEI. The CDR3 covers 15 residues. In DNA form, the CDR3 reads TGTGCCAGCAGTGCGTATGGGACAGGTAGCCAGCCCCAGCATTTT. This gives the protein CASSAYGTGSQPQHF.

The V gene is TRBV19, the J gene TRBJ2-3; 8 bases match TRBD2. Looked up from germline, CDR1 is LNHDA and CDR2 is SQIVND (reference sequence). Germline trimming cut 6 bases from V and 0 bases from J; bases unmatched to any gene: 5. This CDR3 is 15 amino acids long. This CDR3 is CASRQAGASTDTQYF. In DNA form, the CDR3 reads TGTGCCAGTAGACAAGCGGGGGCTAGCACAGATACGCAGTATTTT.

The rearrangement joins TRBV10-2 to TRBJ2-7, with TRBD1 as a possible D gene (5 bases). CDR1 and CDR2 from the germline V gene are WSHSY and SAAADI. This CDR3 comprises 14 residues. Deletions cut 11 bases from V and 3 bases from J, with 20 bases between. The CDR3 nucleotides are TGCGCCTCTTCCTGGGGCGGAGATCACTACGAGCAGTACTTC. It encodes CASSWGGDHYEQYF.

This clone appeared a single time. The V and J genes are TRBV20-1 and TRBJ1-2; D is uncertain. This CDR3 contains 15 residues. Germline values: CDR1 DFQATT, CDR2 SNEGSKA (reference sequence). Between the trimmed V and J ends, which lost 3 bases and 8 bases, there was a span of 22 bases. CDR3 sequence: CSASEGPFQPRGYTF. CDR3 coding DNA: TGCAGTGCTAGTGAGGGCCCCTTCCAACCAAGGGGCTACACCTTC.

In DNA form, the CDR3 reads TGTGCCAGCAGCTCACCGCGGAGATGGAATGAGCAGTTCTTC. It yields the protein CASSSPRRWNEQFF. The J gene is TRBJ2-1, the V gene TRBV7-9; no definite D call. The germline V gene encodes CDR1 SEHNR and CDR2 FQNEAQ (reference sequence). This CDR3 spans 14 amino acids. Trimming shortened V by 4 bases and J by 7 bases, and 14 bases separated the two germline ends.

This clone occurred a few times. The chain joins TRBV29-1 to TRBJ1-2; D possibly corresponds to TRBD1 (6 bases). CDR1 and CDR2 (germline): SQVTM, ANQGSEA. The CDR3 sequence is 16 residues long. Trimming took 6 bases from V and 5 from J, leaving 25 bases between them. For the CDR3, the DNA is TGCAGCGTGCCCCTCGGAAAGGGGGTTGAAGGGTATGGCTACACCTTC. It specifies CSVPLGKGVEGYGYTF.

This sequence joins TRBV19 and TRBJ2-1; 11 bases line up with TRBD2. CDR1 and CDR2 (germline): LNHDA, SQIVND (reference sequence). V was pared by 5 bases and J by 3 bases, with 6 bases of the junction left unmatched. This CDR3 has 16 residues. The CDR3 spells CASSRVTSGDYNEQFF. CDR3 DNA sequence: TGTGCCAGTAGTCGGGTGACTAGCGGGGACTACAATGAGCAGTTCTTC. The whole variable domain, filled in from reference TRBV19 and TRBJ2-1, reads DGGITQSPKYLFRKEGQNVTLSCEQNLNHDAMYWYRQDPGQGLRLIYYSQIVNDFQKGDIAEGYSVSREKKESFPLTVTSAQKNPTAFYLCASSRVTSGDYNEQFFGPGTRLTVL.

The rearrangement links TRBV24-1 to TRBJ2-3, with D possibly TRBD2 on 5 matching bases. The germline V gene has CDR1 KGHDR and CDR2 SFDVKD. The CDR3 extends over 16 amino acids. Trimming took off 0 bases at V and 4 bases at J, with 13 bases between the two ends. The CDR3 nucleotides read TGTGCCACCAGTGATTTGCGCCGGGATCCCGCAGATACGCAGTATTTT. It yields the protein CATSDLRRDPADTQYF.

This rearrangement joins TRBV4-2 to TRBJ2-1; D is ambiguous. The CDR3 has 13 residues. V was clipped by 0 bases and J by 12 bases, with 12 bases between them. Germline-derived CDR1 and CDR2 are LGHNA and YNFKEQ. The CDR3, as DNA: TGTGCCAGCAGCCAAGATAGGCAGGTGGGGCAGTTCTTC. The encoded protein is CASSQDRQVGQFF.

This chain uses TRBV6-2 or TRBV6-3 with TRBJ1-5, with TRBD1 as a possible D gene (5 bases). The V and J ends lost 2 bases and 4 bases respectively, with 24 bases between them. The CDR3 sequence is 19 residues long. Germline loops: CDR1 MNHEY, CDR2 SVGEGT. CDR3 in amino acids: CASSYVGGKVQGSNQPQHF. The CDR3 bases are TGTGCCAGCAGTTACGTAGGTGGAAAAGTCCAGGGTAGTAATCAGCCCCAGCATTTT.

V and J are TRBV7-9 and TRBJ2-2, with D tentatively TRBD2 (5 bases). CDR3 size: 15 residues. CDR1 and CDR2 (germline): SEHNR, FQNEAQ (reference sequence). The V and J ends lost 1 base and 4 bases respectively, with 10 bases between them. The CDR3 spells CASSLEPEVTGELFF. CDR3 in DNA: TGTGCCAGCAGCTTAGAACCGGAGGTCACCGGGGAGCTGTTTTTT.

This chain joins TRBV18 and TRBJ1-5; a weak D match, TRBD1 (6 bases). CDR3 length equals 14 residues. The germline CDR1 and CDR2 sequences are KGHSH and LQKENI. V was clipped by 3 bases and J by 1 base, with 7 bases between them. The CDR3 bases are TGTGCCAGCTCACCTGACAGGAGCAATCAGCCCCAGCATTTT. It encodes CASSPDRSNQPQHF.

The J gene is TRBJ1-3, the V gene TRBV7-2, with TRBD1 matching over 7 bases. V shed 5 bases, J shed 3 bases, and the junction held 4 bases outside the gene matches. CDR3 length equals 14 residues. Germline lookup yields CDR1 SGHTA and CDR2 FQGNSA. For the CDR3, the DNA is TGTGCCAGCAGCACAGGGACAGTTGGAAACACCATATATTTT. This encodes CASSTGTVGNTIYF. Looking up the rest from reference TRBV7-2 and TRBJ1-3 gives the full variable domain: GAGVSQSPSNKVTEKGKDVELRCDPISGHTALYWYRQSLGQGLEFLIYFQGNSAPDKSGLPSDRFSAERTGGSVSTLTIQRTQQEDSAVYLCASSTGTVGNTIYFGEGSWLTVV.

V and J are TRBV7-2 and TRBJ2-1; TRBD2 aligns across 11 bases. Germline assignment: CDR1 SGHTA and CDR2 FQGNSA. The V segment lost 0 bases and the J segment 8 bases; nucleotides outside the gene matches: 9. This CDR3 region has 17 residues. The CDR3 here is CASSLALAGGRGDEQFF. The CDR3 coding sequence is TGTGCCAGCAGCTTAGCGTTAGCGGGAGGGCGAGGGGATGAGCAGTTCTTC.

The genes are TRBV27 and TRBJ1-2, with D possibly being TRBD1 (5 bases). The germline CDR1 and CDR2 sequences are MNHEY and SMNVEV (reference sequence). Trimming left V 3 bases short and J 4 bases short, with 9 bases between. The CDR3 has 13 amino acids. The CDR3 here is CASSLAGSYGYTF. In nucleotides, the CDR3 is TGTGCCAGCAGTTTGGCAGGGTCCTATGGCTACACCTTC.

The J gene is TRBJ1-2, the V gene TRBV27; D gene unclear. Trimming left V 4 bases short and J 3 bases short, with 9 bases between. The CDR3 covers 13 residues. Germline assignment: CDR1 MNHEY and CDR2 SMNVEV (reference sequence). The CDR3 loop is CASSSPPDYGYTF. CDR3 bases: TGTGCCAGCAGTTCTCCCCCCGACTATGGCTACACCTTC.